The rows below give T cell receptor beta chains drawn from one sample of a study of OX40 agonist ivuxolimab in advanced cancers. The protocol was immunoSEQ multiplex PCR, while the TCRdb copy is restricted to in-frame clones and leaves out a portion. This table holds roughly 50,000 clones, roughly four fifths found once. The input for sequencing was CD4+ or CD8+ T cells sorted from blood, taken in a trial of the OX40 agonist ivuxolimab. These receptors all come from an adult with an advanced solid tumor such as melanoma, head and neck, liver or kidney cancer. CDR3s include the opening cysteine and the closing phenylalanine or tryptophan.

j_call	v_call	cdr3_aa
TRBJ2-3	TRBV5-1	CASSLELGGFRNTQYF
TRBJ2-7	TRBV4-3	CASSHNTGTQTYEQYF
TRBJ2-5	TRBV5-1	CASSQGQGAEETQYF
TRBJ2-7	TRBV7-6	CASSRPASGSASYEQYF
TRBJ1-1	TRBV6-1	CASSDYYRGNTEAFF
TRBJ2-1	TRBV4-3	CASSQEVQGGFDNEQFF
TRBJ1-5	TRBV6-1	CASARTDSNQPQHF
TRBJ2-1	TRBV18	CASSPLVGGPEQFF
TRBJ1-4	TRBV5-8	CASSLFWSRVPEKLFF
TRBJ1-1	TRBV7-2	CASSPTDSLGTEAFF
TRBJ1-5	TRBV2	CASTGRFNQPQHF
TRBJ1-5	TRBV28	CASSPTGIRQPQHF
TRBJ1-4	TRBV10-2	CASSGDYRAGKLFF
TRBJ2-6	TRBV5-1	CASSPGTSGRLAGANVLTF
TRBJ1-6	TRBV5-1	CASSPWGDSPLHF
TRBJ1-4	TRBV14	CASSQVRTTNEKLFF
TRBJ1-5	TRBV29-1	CSVGSALNQPQHF
TRBJ2-1	TRBV6-4	CASSDSSFGLAENEQFF
TRBJ2-1	TRBV5-1	CASSSIAGGPGEQFF
TRBJ2-1	TRBV4-1	CASSRGGLAGLGNEQFF
TRBJ2-5	TRBV28	CASTIGTGFIETQYF
TRBJ2-1	TRBV2	CASSEKLAGRLDEQFF
TRBJ2-3	TRBV19	CASSIGGQRDTQYF
TRBJ1-5	TRBV15	CATSRDLLGAEPQHF
TRBJ2-1	TRBV6-6	CASSPTGQPINEQFF
TRBJ2-1	TRBV7-6	CASSRRRGLENNEQFF
TRBJ2-7	TRBV14	CASSGDWENPEQYF
TRBJ1-1	TRBV29-1	CSVDSAGNTEAFF
TRBJ1-6	TRBV6-6	CAIQRGSSPLHF
TRBJ1-1	TRBV10-1	CASSGGLETEAFF
TRBJ2-5	TRBV18	CASSLRQGTKETQYF
TRBJ2-5	TRBV5-4	CASSPGAGETQYF
TRBJ2-1	TRBV7-9	CASSYEDRAILSSYNEQFF
TRBJ2-7	TRBV27	CASSPTTVSYEQYF
TRBJ1-1	TRBV20-1	CSALKNTEAFF
TRBJ1-2	TRBV28	CASSSDRYNYGYTF
TRBJ2-7	TRBV7-6	CASSSPGSEQYF
TRBJ2-1	TRBV27	CASSLLAHSSYNEQFF
TRBJ1-1	TRBV10-1	CASSWQPNTEAFF
TRBJ2-3	TRBV19	CASRPPTGDTDTQYF
TRBJ2-2	TRBV7-9	CASSLDQGFNTGELFF
TRBJ2-1	TRBV28	CASSLARGSPGYNEQFF
TRBJ2-2	TRBV6-6	CASSPTQQGTGELFF
TRBJ2-6	TRBV6-5	CASRDRAGANVLTF
TRBJ2-2	TRBV6-1	CASSERDRAIENTGELFF
TRBJ2-6	TRBV11-3	CASSLYPGSGANVLTF
TRBJ1-3	TRBV7-9	CASSLVVQYSGNTIYF